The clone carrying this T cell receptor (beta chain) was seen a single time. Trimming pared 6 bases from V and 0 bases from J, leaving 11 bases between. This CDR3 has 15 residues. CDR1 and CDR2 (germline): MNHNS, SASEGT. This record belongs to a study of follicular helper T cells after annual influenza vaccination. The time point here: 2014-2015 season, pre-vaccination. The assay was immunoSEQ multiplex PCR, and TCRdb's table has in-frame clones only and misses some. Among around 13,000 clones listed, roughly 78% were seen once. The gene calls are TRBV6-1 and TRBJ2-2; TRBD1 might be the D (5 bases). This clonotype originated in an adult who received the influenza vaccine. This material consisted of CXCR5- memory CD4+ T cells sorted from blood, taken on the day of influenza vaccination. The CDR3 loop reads CASRNRNSNTGELFF. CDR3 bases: TGTGCCAGCAGAAACAGGAATTCGAACACCGGGGAGCTGTTTTTT.